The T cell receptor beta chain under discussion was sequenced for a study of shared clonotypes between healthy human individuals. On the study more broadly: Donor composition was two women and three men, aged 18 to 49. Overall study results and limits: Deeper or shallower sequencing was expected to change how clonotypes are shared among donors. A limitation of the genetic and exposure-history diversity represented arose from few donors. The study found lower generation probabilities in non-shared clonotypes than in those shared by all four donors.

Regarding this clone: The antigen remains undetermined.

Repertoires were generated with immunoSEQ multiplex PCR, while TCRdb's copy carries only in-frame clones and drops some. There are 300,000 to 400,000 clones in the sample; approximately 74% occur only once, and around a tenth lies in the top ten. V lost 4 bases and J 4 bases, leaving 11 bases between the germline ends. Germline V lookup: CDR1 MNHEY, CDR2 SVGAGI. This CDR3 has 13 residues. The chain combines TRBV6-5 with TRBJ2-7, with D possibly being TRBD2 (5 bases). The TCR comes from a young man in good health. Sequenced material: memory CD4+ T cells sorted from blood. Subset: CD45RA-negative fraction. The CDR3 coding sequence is TGTGCCAGCAGTTCCGGGAATTTATACGAGCAGTACTTC. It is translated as CASSSGNLYEQYF.